This T cell receptor (beta chain) was documented in a study of cytomegalovirus exposure and HLA in healthy donors. Germline V lookup: CDR1 SGHNT, CDR2 YYREEE (reference sequence). The CDR3 covers 15 residues. The V end lost 2 bases, the J end lost 2 bases, and 11 bases lay between the germline ends. The PCR employed 60 Vbeta primers together with 13 Jbeta primers. The table came from immunoSEQ multiplex PCR; TCRdb's copy has only in-frame clones and leaves some out. The sample records 110,000 or so clones, roughly 82% being singletons. The chain uses TRBV5-4 and TRBJ2-4; TRBD2 is a possible D gene (7 bases). The sequenced material came from PBMCs. This TCR was recovered from a man aged 40-50 years in good health and CMV-seropositive. CDR3 amino acids: CASSFAGASKNIQYF. CDR3 bases: TGTGCCAGCAGCTTCGCGGGGGCTTCCAAAAACATTCAGTACTTC.